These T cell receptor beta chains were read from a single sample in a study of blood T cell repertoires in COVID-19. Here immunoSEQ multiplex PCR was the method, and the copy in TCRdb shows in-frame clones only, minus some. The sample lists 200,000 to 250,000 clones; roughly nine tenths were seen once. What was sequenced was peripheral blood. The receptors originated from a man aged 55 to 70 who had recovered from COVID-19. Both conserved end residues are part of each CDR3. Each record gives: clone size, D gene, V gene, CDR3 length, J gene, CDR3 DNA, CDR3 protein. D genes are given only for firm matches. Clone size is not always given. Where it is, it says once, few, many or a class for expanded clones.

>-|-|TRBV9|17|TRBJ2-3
TGTGCCAGCAGCGTAGCTACAAGGAGTGATATGCGAGATACGCAGTATTTT
CASSVATRSDMRDTQYF
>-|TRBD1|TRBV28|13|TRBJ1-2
TGTGCCAGCAGCTACTCAGGGGGCGGCGGCTACACCTTC
CASSYSGGGGYTF
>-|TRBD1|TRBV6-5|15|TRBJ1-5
TGTGCCAGCAGCGTGGGACAGGTTAGCAATCAGCCCCAGCATTTT
CASSVGQVSNQPQHF
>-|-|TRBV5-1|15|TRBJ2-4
TGCGCCAGCAGCTTGGGAGGACTAGCCAAAAACATTCAGTACTTC
CASSLGGLAKNIQYF
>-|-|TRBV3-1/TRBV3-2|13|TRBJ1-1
TGTGCCAGCAGCCAAGGCTGGGGGCCTGAAGCTTTCTTT
CASSQGWGPEAFF
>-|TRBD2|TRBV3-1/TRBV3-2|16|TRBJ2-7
TGTGCCAGCAGCCTCCCGGGCGGGGGACCTTCGATGGAGCAGTACTTC
CASSLPGGGPSMEQYF
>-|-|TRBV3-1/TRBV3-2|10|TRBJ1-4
TGTGCCAATACTGGTGAAAAACTGTTTTTT
CANTGEKLFF
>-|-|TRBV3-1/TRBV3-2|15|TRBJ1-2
TGTGCCAGCAGCCAAGATTGGAGGGTAGGCTATGGCTACACCTTC
CASSQDWRVGYGYTF
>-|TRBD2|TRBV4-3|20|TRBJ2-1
TGCGCCAGCAGCCAGACGGGGAGGTCTAGCGGGAGGGGATCCTACAATGAGCAGTTCTTC
CASSQTGRSSGRGSYNEQFF
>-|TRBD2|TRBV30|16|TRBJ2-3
TGTGCCTGGAGTTCTCTACTAGCGGGAGACGCAGATACGCAGTATTTT
CAWSSLLAGDADTQYF
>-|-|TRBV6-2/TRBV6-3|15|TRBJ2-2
TGTGCCAGCAGTGTCCAGGACAAGAACACCGGGGAGCTGTTTTTT
CASSVQDKNTGELFF
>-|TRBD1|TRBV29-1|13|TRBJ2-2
TGCAGCGTTGACAGGGGGCGGACCGGGGAGCTGTTTTTT
CSVDRGRTGELFF
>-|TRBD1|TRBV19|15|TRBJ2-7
TGTGCCAGTAGTGCACCGGGACAGGCCCCCTACGAGCAGTACTTC
CASSAPGQAPYEQYF
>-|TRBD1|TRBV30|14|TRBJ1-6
TGTGCCTGGAGTGTACTACAGGGGGGATCACCCCTCCACTTT
CAWSVLQGGSPLHF
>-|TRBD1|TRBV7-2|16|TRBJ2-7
TGTGCCAGCAGCTTAGCCCCGACAGGGGGCGCGTACGAGCAGTACTTC
CASSLAPTGGAYEQYF
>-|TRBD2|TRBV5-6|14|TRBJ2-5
TGTGCCAGCAGCTACCCCGGGGGGAGAGAGACCCAGTACTTC
CASSYPGGRETQYF
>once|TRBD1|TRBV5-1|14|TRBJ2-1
TGCGCCAGCAGCGCTAGACAGGGGTACAATGAGCAGTTCTTC
CASSARQGYNEQFF
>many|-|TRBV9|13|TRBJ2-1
TGTGCCAGCAGGACAGATCCGAACAATGAGCAGTTCTTC
CASRTDPNNEQFF
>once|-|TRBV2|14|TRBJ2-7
TGTGCCAGCAGTCTTCAGGGTACGGACTACGAGCAGTACTTC
CASSLQGTDYEQYF
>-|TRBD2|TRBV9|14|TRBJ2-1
TGTGCCAGCAGCGTAGGCGGGAGGGCTTCTGAGCAGTTCTTC
CASSVGGRASEQFF
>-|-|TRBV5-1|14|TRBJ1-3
TGCGCCAGCGGCCAGATTGACTCTGGAAACACCATATATTTT
CASGQIDSGNTIYF
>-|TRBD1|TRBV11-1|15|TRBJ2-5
TGTGCCAGCAGCTTAGTGACAGGGGGTATAGAGACCCAGTACTTC
CASSLVTGGIETQYF
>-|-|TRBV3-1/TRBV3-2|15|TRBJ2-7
TGTGCCAGCAGTCCTTCCGGGACACGCAATTACGAGCAGTACTTC
CASSPSGTRNYEQYF
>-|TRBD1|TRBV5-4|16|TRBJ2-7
TGTGCCAGCAGCCTACCCTCCGGGACAGGGTCCTACGAGCAGTACTTC
CASSLPSGTGSYEQYF
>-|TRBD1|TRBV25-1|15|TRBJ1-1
TGTGCCAGCAGTGACCCCGGGACAGGGAGCACTGAAGCTTTCTTT
CASSDPGTGSTEAFF
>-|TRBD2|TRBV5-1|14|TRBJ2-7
TGCGCCACCTCGAGCGGGGACTCGAGATACGAGCAGTACTTC
CATSSGDSRYEQYF
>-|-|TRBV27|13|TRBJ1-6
TGTGCCAGCAGTTTAGGGGGCTATTCACCCCTCCACTTT
CASSLGGYSPLHF
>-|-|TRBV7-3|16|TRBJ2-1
TGTGCCAGCAGCTTAGAGCCTCGGGCAGGGGAGAATGAGCAGTTCTTC
CASSLEPRAGENEQFF
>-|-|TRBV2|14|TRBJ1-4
TGTGCCAGCAGTCCCGACGAGGTAAAAGAAAAACTGTTTTTT
CASSPDEVKEKLFF
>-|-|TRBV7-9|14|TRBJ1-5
TGTGCCAGCAGCCCGGGATACAACAATCAGCCCCAGCATTTT
CASSPGYNNQPQHF
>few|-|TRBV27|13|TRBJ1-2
TGTGCCAGCAGTTTTAGGGGAGGCTATGGCTACACCTTC
CASSFRGGYGYTF
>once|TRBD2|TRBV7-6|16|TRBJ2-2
TGTGCCAGCAGTTGGACTAGCGGGAGTCTCACCGGGGAGCTGTTTTTT
CASSWTSGSLTGELFF
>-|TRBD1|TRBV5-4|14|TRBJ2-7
TGTGCCAGCAGCCGGGGGACAGGGGCTTACGAGCAGTACTTC
CASSRGTGAYEQYF
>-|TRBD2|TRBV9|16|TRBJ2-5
TGTGCCAGCAGCGTAGATGGGACTAGCGGGGTAGGGACCCAGTACTTC
CASSVDGTSGVGTQYF
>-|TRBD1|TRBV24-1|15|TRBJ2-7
TGTGCCACCCCCCACCCGGAACAGGGGAGATACGAGCAGTACTTC
CATPHPEQGRYEQYF
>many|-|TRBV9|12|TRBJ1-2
TGTGCCAGCAGCGTAGCAGGGCTAGGCTACACCTTC
CASSVAGLGYTF
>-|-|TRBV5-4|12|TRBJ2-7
TGTGCCAGCAGCTTATCCAGCTACGAGCAGTACTTC
CASSLSSYEQYF
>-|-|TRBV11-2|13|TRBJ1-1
TGTGCCAGCAGCTTTAGGGGGGGGACTGAAGCTTTCTTT
CASSFRGGTEAFF
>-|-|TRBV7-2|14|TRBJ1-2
TGTGCCAGCAGCCCCCCGGGATCTAACTATGGCTACACCTTC
CASSPPGSNYGYTF
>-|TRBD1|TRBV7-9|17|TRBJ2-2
TGTGCCAGCAGCTTACCGGGGACAGGGGGGATCACCGGGGAGCTGTTTTTT
CASSLPGTGGITGELFF
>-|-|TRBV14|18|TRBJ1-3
TGTGCCAGCAGCCTTCAATGGGGGCAGGGGAAGTCTGGAAACACCATATATTTT
CASSLQWGQGKSGNTIYF
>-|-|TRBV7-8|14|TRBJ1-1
TGTGCCAGCAGCTCCGGGGGGAAGAACACTGAAGCTTTCTTT
CASSSGGKNTEAFF
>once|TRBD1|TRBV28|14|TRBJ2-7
TGTGCCAGCAGAACGGGACAGGGGGCGAACGAGCAGTACTTC
CASRTGQGANEQYF
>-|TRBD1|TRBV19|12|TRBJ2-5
TGTGCCAGCACGACAGGGACGGAGACCCAGTACTTC
CASTTGTETQYF
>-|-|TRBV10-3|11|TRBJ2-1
TGTGCCGCAGGCCGTGGGTATGAGCAGTTCTTC
CAAGRGYEQFF
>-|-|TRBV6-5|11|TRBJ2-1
TGTGCCAGCAAAACGAGAAATGAGCAGTTCTTC
CASKTRNEQFF
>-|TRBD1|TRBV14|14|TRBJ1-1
TGTGCCAGCAGCCGGGAGGGACAGGGAAGAGAAGCTTTCTTT
CASSREGQGREAFF
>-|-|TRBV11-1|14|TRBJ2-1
TGTGCCAGCGTGGACGGGAGCTCCTACAATGAGCAGTTCTTC
CASVDGSSYNEQFF
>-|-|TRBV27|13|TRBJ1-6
TGTGCCAGCAGTTTTGCAGGGAATTCACCCCTCCACTTT
CASSFAGNSPLHF
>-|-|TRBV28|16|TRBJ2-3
TGTGCCAGCAGCCCCAGCAGGGTACGAAAATCAGATACGCAGTATTTT
CASSPSRVRKSDTQYF
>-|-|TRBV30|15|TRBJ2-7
TGTGCCTGGAGCATAGGGGCAGAGTACCTTAGCGAGCAGTACTTC
CAWSIGAEYLSEQYF